A selection of T cell receptor beta chains follows, all from one sample in a study of blood T cell repertoires in COVID-19. Sequencing used immunoSEQ multiplex PCR; TCRdb keeps in-frame clones, though not all of them. Altogether tens of thousands of clones are present, around 85% being singletons, with the ten largest covering about 4%. The specimen sequenced was peripheral blood. The origin of the receptors is a man aged 55 to 69 with acute or convalescent COVID-19. Each CDR3 is given with its conserved first and last residue. D genes are given only for firm matches. Size is omitted from some rows. Given values are once, few, many or a class for expanded clones.

TGCGCCAGCAGCCAAGAAGTAGGGAGCGACGGGGCCAACGTCCTGACTTTC | CASSQEVGSDGANVLTF | NA | TRBV4-3 | NA | TRBJ2-6
TGTAGAGCGGGGGATCGGGACACTGAAGCTTTCTTT | CRAGDRDTEAFF | NA | TRBV30 | NA | TRBJ1-1
TGTGCCAGCAGCGGTCCTCCCGAAGCAGATACGCAGTATTTT | CASSGPPEADTQYF | NA | TRBV2 | NA | TRBJ2-3
TGTGCCAGCAGCGTAGAAAACTCACCATACGAGAACGCTGAAGCTTTCTTT | CASSVENSPYENAEAFF | NA | TRBV9 | NA | TRBJ1-1
TGTGCCAGCTCACCACAGGGGTCCGGGGAGCTGTTTTTT | CASSPQGSGELFF | NA | TRBV18 | NA | TRBJ2-2
TGTGCCAGCAGCTCGGGCGGGACAGCCGGCCGAACAGATACGCAGTATTTT | CASSSGGTAGRTDTQYF | NA | TRBV5-4 | NA | TRBJ2-3
TGTGCCAGCTCATCACTTGACAGTACTGAAGCTTTCTTT | CASSSLDSTEAFF | NA | TRBV18 | NA | TRBJ1-1
TGTGCCAGCAGCTACTCCGGACAGGGTAAAGATCAGCCCCAGCATTTT | CASSYSGQGKDQPQHF | TRBD1 | TRBV7-9 | few | TRBJ1-5
TGTGCCAGACGGGACTCACGGCCACTCTCCTACAATGAGCAGTTCTTC | CARRDSRPLSYNEQFF | NA | TRBV25-1 | NA | TRBJ2-1
TGTGCCAGCTCACCACCTGGTGGCCTCGGCACAGATACGCAGTATTTT | CASSPPGGLGTDTQYF | NA | TRBV18 | NA | TRBJ2-3
TGTGCCAGCACCCGCGGGGGGCCTGGTGAAAAACTGTTTTTT | CASTRGGPGEKLFF | NA | TRBV27 | NA | TRBJ1-4
TGTGCCAGTGGGACTAGCGGGAACTACAATGAGCAGTTCTTC | CASGTSGNYNEQFF | TRBD2 | TRBV2 | NA | TRBJ2-1
TGTGCCAGCAGTTACAGGGGGCGGGAGACCCAGTACTTC | CASSYRGRETQYF | TRBD1 | TRBV27 | NA | TRBJ2-5
TGCGCCAGCAGCTTTGGGAGTAACTATGGCTACACCTTC | CASSFGSNYGYTF | NA | TRBV5-1 | medium-sized | TRBJ1-2
TGTGCCAGCAGCTCCCCGGGACAGGGCAACTATGGCTACACCTTC | CASSSPGQGNYGYTF | TRBD1 | TRBV5-4 | NA | TRBJ1-2
TGTGCCAGCAGCTACCCTGCGGGTTATGCCAATTTT | CASSYPAGYANF | NA | TRBV7-2 | NA | TRBJ2-3
TGTGCCTGGGTCCGACAGGGTGCAACCGGGGAGCTGTTTTTT | CAWVRQGATGELFF | TRBD1 | TRBV30 | NA | TRBJ2-2
TGTGCCAGCAGCCTACGACAGGGGAGAACCTACGAGCAGTACTTC | CASSLRQGRTYEQYF | TRBD1 | TRBV7-2 | NA | TRBJ2-7
TGTGCCAGTAGTAGGACTTCTGCAACTAATGAAAAACTGTTTTTT | CASSRTSATNEKLFF | NA | TRBV19 | NA | TRBJ1-4
TGTGCCACCAGTGATTTAGTGCGCGGCTCCTACGAGCAGTACTTC | CATSDLVRGSYEQYF | NA | TRBV24-1 | NA | TRBJ2-7
TGTGCCAGCAGCGTAGCATCCAGTCTCGTCACTGGAAACACCATATATTTT | CASSVASSLVTGNTIYF | NA | TRBV9 | once | TRBJ1-3
TGCAGCGTTCCCCGTGCAGCGACGGATACAGATACGCAGTATTTT | CSVPRAATDTDTQYF | NA | TRBV29-1 | NA | TRBJ2-3
TGTGCCAGCGGCGTAAGGAGGAAGGAGCTGTTTTTT | CASGVRRKELFF | NA | TRBV6-5 | NA | TRBJ2-2
TGTGCCAGTAGTACCGGACAGGGGGGGGCCAACGTCCTGACTTTC | CASSTGQGGANVLTF | TRBD1 | TRBV19 | NA | TRBJ2-6
TGCGCCAGCAGCCCTGGGACTATGGGCAATCAGCCCCAGCATTTT | CASSPGTMGNQPQHF | NA | TRBV5-1 | NA | TRBJ1-5
TGTGCCAGCAGTCCAGGACACATCTATGGCTACACCTTC | CASSPGHIYGYTF | NA | TRBV12-3/TRBV12-4 | NA | TRBJ1-2
TGTGCCAGCAGCTTGGCGGACAGAGGGAGCAATCAGCCCCAGCATTTT | CASSLADRGSNQPQHF | NA | TRBV7-8 | NA | TRBJ1-5
TGTGCCAGCAGTGACCCCTTATGGGGGGGGGAGGAAAAACTGTTTTTT | CASSDPLWGGEEKLFF | NA | TRBV6-1 | NA | TRBJ1-4
TGTGCCAGCTCACCCCCCAGTGCCAAAAACATTCAGTACTTC | CASSPPSAKNIQYF | NA | TRBV18 | NA | TRBJ2-4
TGTGCCAGCAGGCCTAGGGGGTACGGCTACACCTTC | CASRPRGYGYTF | NA | TRBV6-5 | once | TRBJ1-2
TGTGCCTGGAGTGTAGATACGGGTGGCTACACCTTC | CAWSVDTGGYTF | NA | TRBV30 | medium-sized | TRBJ1-2
TGCGCCAGCAGGAGCGGGACCTGGGGGGACGAGCAGTACTTC | CASRSGTWGDEQYF | TRBD2 | TRBV5-1 | NA | TRBJ2-7
TGTGCCATCAGGGGGGACAAGACCTACGAGCAGTACTTC | CAIRGDKTYEQYF | NA | TRBV10-3 | NA | TRBJ2-7
TGTGCCAGCAGCGTCACCGCGGGGGGGACTAATTTCTTC | CASSVTAGGTNFF | TRBD2 | TRBV12-3/TRBV12-4 | NA | TRBJ2-1
TGTGCCAGCAGCTTAAGACGGACTAGAGGGGAATACAATGAGCAGTTCTTC | CASSLRRTRGEYNEQFF | TRBD2 | TRBV7-2 | NA | TRBJ2-1
TGTGCCAGCAGCCCGGACAGGGTTGCCACTGAAGCTTTCTTT | CASSPDRVATEAFF | TRBD1 | TRBV7-2 | NA | TRBJ1-1
TGTGCCAGCAGCCTAAGCTCCGGGGGGGCGATTGAGCAGTTCTTC | CASSLSSGGAIEQFF | TRBD2 | TRBV6-5 | NA | TRBJ2-1
TGTGCCTGGGTTCGCCAACAGAACACCGGGGAGCTGTTTTTT | CAWVRQQNTGELFF | NA | TRBV30 | NA | TRBJ2-2
TGTGCCAGCAGTCTGTCTACTAGCACAGATACGCAGTATTTT | CASSLSTSTDTQYF | NA | TRBV6-2/TRBV6-3 | NA | TRBJ2-3
TGTGCCAGCAGGGCAGGGGGCCTAGGTCAGCCCCAGCATTTT | CASRAGGLGQPQHF | TRBD1 | TRBV28 | NA | TRBJ1-5
TGTGCCTGGAGTGTAGCCCAGAACACTGAAGCTTTCTTT | CAWSVAQNTEAFF | NA | TRBV30 | NA | TRBJ1-1